This note documents a single T cell receptor beta chain sequence. The assay was immunoSEQ multiplex PCR, and TCRdb's table has in-frame clones only and misses some. The sample carries more than 85,000 clones, 77% recorded once. This sample is part of a study of cytotoxic CD8 clonotypes in ibrutinib-treated CLL. V shed 1 base, J shed 7 bases, and the junction held 6 bases outside the gene matches. This CDR3 region has 14 residues. Per germline, CDR1 SGHVS and CDR2 FQNEAQ. This receptor was identified in a human donor with chronic lymphocytic leukemia. The gene calls are TRBV7-8 and TRBJ1-2, with 7 bases fitting TRBD1. Sequencing used PBMCs, obtained after 24 months of ibrutinib treatment. The CDR3 sequence is CASSLGTGIGGYTF. The CDR3 DNA is TGTGCCAGCAGCTTAGGGACAGGTATAGGTGGCTACACCTTC.